Following are 9 T cell receptor beta chains from one sample sequenced in a study of vaccination effects on CD4 cells after COVID-19. The method was immunoSEQ multiplex PCR; TCRdb's version includes in-frame clones alone and lacks a portion of them. Of almost 70,000 clones listed, around 74% are singletons. Prior to sequencing, the ViraFEST assay stimulated PBMC with viral peptide pools, which expanded the antigen-specific CD4+ T cells. Isolation of CD4+ T cells took place after 10 to 11 days of culture. Each person got two doses of an mRNA SARS-CoV-2 vaccine, BNT162b2 or mRNA-1273. No antigens are known for them. The sequencing used CD4+ T cells from PBMCs cultured with HCoV-229E spike peptides, collected after COVID-19 vaccination. These receptors were obtained from a human donor who received a COVID-19 vaccine.

This clone was seen more than once but under ten times. The chain recombines TRBV18 with TRBJ1-5; no firm D call. CDR1 is KGHSH and CDR2 is LQKENI in the germline V gene. The CDR3 is 13 amino acids. V lost 3 bases, J lost 5 bases, and 8 bases lay in between. The CDR3 DNA reads TGTGCCAGCTCACCGCCCAACGATCAGCCCCAGCATTTT. Translating gives CASSPPNDQPQHF.

The chain couples TRBV5-1 to TRBJ1-5; TRBD1 is a possible D gene (5 bases). Trimming shortened V by 4 bases and J by 4 bases, and 15 bases separated the two germline ends. The CDR3 has 15 amino acids. Germline assignment: CDR1 SGHRS and CDR2 YFSETQ. CDR3 sequence: CASSRWGPYNQPQHF. CDR3 DNA: TGCGCCAGCAGCCGGTGGGGACCGTATAATCAGCCCCAGCATTTT.

This clone came up a few times. V usage is TRBV18 and J usage is TRBJ1-1; D gene unclear. The CDR3 covers 13 residues. V was clipped by 5 bases and J by 3 bases, with 10 bases between them. From germline, CDR1 is KGHSH and CDR2 LQKENI. The CDR3 loop reads CASSALEYTEAFF. CDR3 DNA: TGTGCCAGCTCAGCACTCGAGTACACTGAAGCTTTCTTT.

CDR3 nucleotide sequence: TGTGCCAGCAGCCCGACCATAGGACAGGGGGCGCGATGGCAGTACGTC. Protein sequence: CASSPTIGQGARWQYV. This chain uses TRBV7-2 with TRBJ2-7; 11 positions agree with TRBD1. Germline V gene lookup returns CDR1 SGHTA and CDR2 FQGNSA. V lost 5 bases to trimming and J lost 9 bases; unmatched junction nucleotides: 15. The CDR3 is 16 amino acids.

The chain carries TRBV7-2 and TRBJ2-4, with TRBD2 as a possible D gene (6 bases). The V gene lost 5 bases and the J gene lost 0 bases, with 8 bases spanning the gap. Germline V gives CDR1 SGHTA, CDR2 FQGNSA. This CDR3 has 14 residues. The CDR3 DNA reads TGTGCCAGCAGCACGGGACTAGCCAAAAACATTCAGTACTTC. It encodes CASSTGLAKNIQYF.

The chain links TRBV19 to TRBJ2-3; D is unclear. This CDR3 is built from 13 residues. The germline V gene has CDR1 LNHDA and CDR2 SQIVND (reference sequence). V lost 3 bases to trimming and J lost 3 bases, with 7 bases between them. The CDR3 region has the DNA TGTGCCAGTAGTATCCCCCTAACAGATACGCAGTATTTT. As protein: CASSIPLTDTQYF.

This clone is a singleton in its sample. The chain combines TRBV2 with TRBJ1-1; TRBD1 might be the D (5 bases). From germline, CDR1 is SNHLY and CDR2 FYNNEI. CDR3 length: 13 amino acids. V was cut by 7 bases and J by 6 bases, with 15 bases left in between. The CDR3: CASTRIREAEAFF. CDR3 DNA: TGTGCCAGCACCCGGATCAGGGAGGCTGAAGCTTTCTTT. Drawing the rest from reference TRBV2 and TRBJ1-1, the complete variable domain is EPEVTQTPSHQVTQMGQEVILRCVPISNHLYFYWYRQILGQKVEFLVSFYNNEISEKSEIFDDQFSVERPDGSNFTLKIRSTKLEDSAMYFCASTRIREAEAFFGQGTRLTVV.

The gene calls are TRBV5-1 and TRBJ2-1; a weak D match, TRBD1 (6 bases). Trimming pared 2 bases from V and 3 bases from J, leaving 9 bases between. Germline V gives CDR1 SGHRS, CDR2 YFSETQ. The CDR3 is made up of 14 amino acids. The CDR3 protein is CASSFPTGYNEQFF. CDR3 in DNA: TGCGCCAGCAGCTTCCCGACAGGCTACAATGAGCAGTTCTTC.

The genes are TRBV7-3 and TRBJ2-1; D perhaps matches TRBD2 (6 bases). The CDR3 runs to 15 residues. Trimming shortened V by 4 bases and J by 2 bases, and 12 bases separated the two germline ends. Germline V gene data show CDR1 as SGHTA and CDR2 as FQGTGA. The DNA of the CDR3 is TGTGCCAGCAGCTCCGGGGGACTTACCTACAATGAGCAGTTCTTC. Encoded protein: CASSSGGLTYNEQFF.